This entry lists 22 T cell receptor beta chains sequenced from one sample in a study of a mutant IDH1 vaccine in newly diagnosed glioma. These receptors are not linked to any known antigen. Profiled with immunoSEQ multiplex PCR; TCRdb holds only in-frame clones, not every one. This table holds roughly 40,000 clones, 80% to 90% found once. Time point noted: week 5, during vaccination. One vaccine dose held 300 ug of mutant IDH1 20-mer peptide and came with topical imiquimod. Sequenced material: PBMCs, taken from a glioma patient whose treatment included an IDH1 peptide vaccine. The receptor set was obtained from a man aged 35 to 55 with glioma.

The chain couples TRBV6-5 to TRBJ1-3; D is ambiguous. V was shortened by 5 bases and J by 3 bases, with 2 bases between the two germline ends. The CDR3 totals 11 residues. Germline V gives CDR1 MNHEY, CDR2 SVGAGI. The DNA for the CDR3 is TGTGCCAGCAGTAATGGAAACACCATATATTTT. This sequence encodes CASSNGNTIYF.

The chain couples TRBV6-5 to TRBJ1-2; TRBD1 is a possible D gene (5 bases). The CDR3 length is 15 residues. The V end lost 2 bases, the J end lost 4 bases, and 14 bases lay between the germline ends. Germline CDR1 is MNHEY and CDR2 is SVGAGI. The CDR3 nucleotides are TGTGCCAGCAGTTACGACAGCTCAACTCCCTATGGCTACACCTTC. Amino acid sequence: CASSYDSSTPYGYTF.

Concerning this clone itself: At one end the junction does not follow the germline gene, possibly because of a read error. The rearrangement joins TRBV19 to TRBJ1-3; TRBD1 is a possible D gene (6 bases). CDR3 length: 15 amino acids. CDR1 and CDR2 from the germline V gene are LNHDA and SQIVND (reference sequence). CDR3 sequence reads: CASAKSTGSGNTIYF. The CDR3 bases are TGTGCCAGTGCAAAGTCGACAGGCTCTGGAAATACCATATATTTT.

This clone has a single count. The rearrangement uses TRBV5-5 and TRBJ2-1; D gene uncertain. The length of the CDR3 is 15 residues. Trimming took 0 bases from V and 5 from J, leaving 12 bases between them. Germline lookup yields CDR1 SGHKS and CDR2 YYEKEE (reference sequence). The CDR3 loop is CASSLVLSLNNEQFF. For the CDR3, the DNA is TGTGCCAGCAGCTTGGTACTTTCCCTCAACAATGAGCAGTTCTTC.

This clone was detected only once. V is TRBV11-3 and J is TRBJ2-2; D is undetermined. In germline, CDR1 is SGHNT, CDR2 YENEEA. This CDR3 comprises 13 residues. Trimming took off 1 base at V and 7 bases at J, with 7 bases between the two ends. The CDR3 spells CASSLVVGGELFF. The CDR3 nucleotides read TGTGCCAGCAGCTTAGTGGTAGGCGGGGAGCTGTTTTTT.

CDR3 sequence: CASSFQIRDSYGYTF. CDR3 DNA: TGTGCCAGCAGCTTTCAGATCCGGGACAGCTATGGCTACACCTTC. V and J are TRBV7-2 and TRBJ1-2; TRBD1 agrees at 7 bases. After removal of 3 bases from V and 4 bases from J, the junction contained 8 bases not matched to a gene. The CDR3 is made up of 15 amino acids. From germline, CDR1 is SGHTA and CDR2 FQGNSA.

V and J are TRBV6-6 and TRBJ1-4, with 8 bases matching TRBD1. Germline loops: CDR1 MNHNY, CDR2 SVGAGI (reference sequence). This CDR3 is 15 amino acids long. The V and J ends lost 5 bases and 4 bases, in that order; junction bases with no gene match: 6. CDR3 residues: CASSREDRVNEKLFF. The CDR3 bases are TGTGCCAGCAGTCGAGAGGACAGGGTTAATGAAAAACTGTTTTTT.

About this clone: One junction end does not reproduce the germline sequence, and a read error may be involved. The CDR3 DNA is TGTGCCAGCAGCTTCGTGGGCCTTGAGAGCCAGTACTTC. As protein: CASSFVGLESQYF. The chain recombines TRBV11-2 with TRBJ2-5; unclear D gene. The CDR3 spans 13 residues. The germline gives CDR1 SGHAT, CDR2 FQNNGV.

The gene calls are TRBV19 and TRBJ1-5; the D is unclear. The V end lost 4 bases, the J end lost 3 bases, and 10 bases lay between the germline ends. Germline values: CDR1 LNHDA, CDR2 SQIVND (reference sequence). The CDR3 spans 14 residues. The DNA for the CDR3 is TGTGCCAGTAGTAATGCCATGTACAATCAGCCCCAGCATTTT. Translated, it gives CASSNAMYNQPQHF.

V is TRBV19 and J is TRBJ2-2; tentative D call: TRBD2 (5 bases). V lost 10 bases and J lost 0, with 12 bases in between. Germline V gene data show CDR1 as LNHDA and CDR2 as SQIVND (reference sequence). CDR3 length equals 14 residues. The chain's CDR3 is CATLTGANTGELFF. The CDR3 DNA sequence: TGTGCCACCCTAACCGGGGCGAACACCGGGGAGCTGTTTTTT. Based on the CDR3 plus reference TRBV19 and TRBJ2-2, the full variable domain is DGGITQSPKYLFRKEGQNVTLSCEQNLNHDAMYWYRQDPGQGLRLIYYSQIVNDFQKGDIAEGYSVSREKKESFPLTVTSAQKNPTAFYLCATLTGANTGELFFGEGSRLTVL.

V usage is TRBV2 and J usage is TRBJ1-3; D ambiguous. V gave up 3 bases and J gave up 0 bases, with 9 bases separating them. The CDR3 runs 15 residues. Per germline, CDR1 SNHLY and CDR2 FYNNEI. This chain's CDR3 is CASSDGRLSGNTIYF. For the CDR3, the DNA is TGTGCCAGCAGTGACGGCCGGCTCTCTGGAAACACCATATATTTT.

The CDR3 protein is CASSQSGQWETQYF. The CDR3 DNA is TGCGCCAGCAGTCAATCGGGACAGTGGGAGACCCAGTACTTC. The rearrangement uses TRBV23-1 and TRBJ2-5, with 7 bases lining up with TRBD1. TRBV23-1 is identified as an open reading frame with a role that is uncertain. This CDR3 has 14 residues. Unmatched junction bases numbered 3, after V lost 0 bases and J lost 5 bases.

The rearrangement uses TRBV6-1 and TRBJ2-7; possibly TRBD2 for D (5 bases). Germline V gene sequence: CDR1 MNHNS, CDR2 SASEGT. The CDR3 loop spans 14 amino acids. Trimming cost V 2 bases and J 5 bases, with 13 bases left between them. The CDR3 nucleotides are TGTGCCAGCAGTGAATCGGGATACAGCGACGAGCAGTACTTC. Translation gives CASSESGYSDEQYF.

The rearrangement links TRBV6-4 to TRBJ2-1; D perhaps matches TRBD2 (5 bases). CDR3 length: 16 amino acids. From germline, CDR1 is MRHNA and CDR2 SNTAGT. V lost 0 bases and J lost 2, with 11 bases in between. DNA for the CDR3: TGTGCCAGCAGTGACTCGATTCTAGCCCCCTACAATGAGCAGTTCTTC. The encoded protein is CASSDSILAPYNEQFF.

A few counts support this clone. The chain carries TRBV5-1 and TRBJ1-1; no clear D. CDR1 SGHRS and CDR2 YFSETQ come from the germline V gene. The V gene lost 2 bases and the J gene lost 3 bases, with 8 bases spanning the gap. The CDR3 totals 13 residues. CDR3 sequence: CASSFNGDTEAFF. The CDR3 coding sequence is TGCGCCAGCAGCTTTAATGGAGACACTGAAGCTTTCTTT.

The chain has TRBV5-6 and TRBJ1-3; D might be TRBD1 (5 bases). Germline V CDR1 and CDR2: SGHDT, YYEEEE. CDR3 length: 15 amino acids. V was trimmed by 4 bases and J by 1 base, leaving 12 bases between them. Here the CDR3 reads CASSPWGISGNTIYF. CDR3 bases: TGTGCCAGCAGCCCCTGGGGCATTTCTGGAAACACCATATATTTT.

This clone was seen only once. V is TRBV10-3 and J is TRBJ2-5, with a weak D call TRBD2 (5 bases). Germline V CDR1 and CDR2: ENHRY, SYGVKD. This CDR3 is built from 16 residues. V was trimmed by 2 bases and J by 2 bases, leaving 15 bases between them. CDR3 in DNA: TGTGCCATCAGTGAGGCTGAGGGTACCAAGCAAGAGACCCAGTACTTC. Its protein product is CAISEAEGTKQETQYF.

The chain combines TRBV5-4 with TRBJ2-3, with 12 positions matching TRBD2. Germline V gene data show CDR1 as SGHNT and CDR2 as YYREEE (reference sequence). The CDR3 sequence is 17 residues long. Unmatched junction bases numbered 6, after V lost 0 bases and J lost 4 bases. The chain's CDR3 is CASSLVPTSGSPDTQYF. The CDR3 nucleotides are TGTGCCAGCAGCTTGGTCCCGACTAGCGGGAGCCCAGATACGCAGTATTTT.

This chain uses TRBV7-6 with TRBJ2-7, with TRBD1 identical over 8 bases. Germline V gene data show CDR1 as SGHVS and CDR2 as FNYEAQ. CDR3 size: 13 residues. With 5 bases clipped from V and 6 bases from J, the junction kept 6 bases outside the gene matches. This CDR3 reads CASSERRGLEQYF. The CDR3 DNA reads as TGTGCCAGCAGCGAACGCAGGGGGCTCGAGCAGTACTTC.

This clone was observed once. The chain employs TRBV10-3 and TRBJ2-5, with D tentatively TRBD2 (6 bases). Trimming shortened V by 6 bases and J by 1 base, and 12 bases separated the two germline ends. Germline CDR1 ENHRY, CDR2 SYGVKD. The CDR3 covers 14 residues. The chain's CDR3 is CAIRGGAGQETQYF. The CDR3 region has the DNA TGTGCCATCAGGGGGGGAGCGGGCCAAGAGACCCAGTACTTC.

The CDR3 protein is CSGGTGTNEKLFF. The CDR3 bases are TGCAGCGGGGGGACAGGCACCAATGAAAAACTGTTTTTT. The chain carries TRBV29-1 and TRBJ1-4; TRBD1 aligns across 8 bases. CDR3 length equals 13 residues. J gave up 5 bases and V 7 bases, and 6 bases lay outside the gene matches. CDR1 is SQVTM and CDR2 is ANQGSEA in the germline V gene.

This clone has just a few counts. CDR3 sequence (DNA): TGTGCCAGCAGCCCCGCTAGAGGTACCTACGAGCAGTACTTC. The encoded protein is CASSPARGTYEQYF. J is TRBJ2-7 and V is TRBV4-2, with D uncertain. Trimming removed 4 bases at V and 2 bases at J, with 12 bases between. Germline CDR1 LGHNA, CDR2 YNFKEQ. The CDR3 consists of 14 residues.